This T cell receptor beta chain was profiled in a study of regulatory T cells in long-lasting Graves disease. The study's findings and limits: Persistent disease exhibited a predilection for TRBV28, TRBJ1-2 and TRBJ2-5.

As concerns this clonotype: The antigen remains undetermined.

Building the TCR beta libraries relied on iRepertoire HTBI primers, and CDR3 regions underwent Arm-PCR. TCRdb itself ran the multiplex PCR reads through MiXCR, one entry per CDR3 protein. This sample carries approximately 560,000 distinct CDR3 sequences, roughly 16% of them seen once, and the ten largest clones take more than 10%. Specified time point: newly diagnosed GD, antithyroid drugs for less than 3 months. After RNA was extracted from PBMCs, the TCR library was made from it. The V end lost 5 bases, the J end lost 4 bases, and 17 bases lay between the germline ends. From germline, CDR1 is SGHTA and CDR2 FQGNSA. The CDR3 spans 16 residues. The same sample was also used in a study of T cells in Graves' hyperthyroidism and ophthalmopathy. That paper adds: Patients aged 18 to 65 with hyperthyroidism were newly diagnosed, with duration under 2 months.

The clonotype originates from a man younger than 30 with Graves disease. The V call is TRBV7-2, the J call TRBJ2-2; D is ambiguous. The sample in question was peripheral blood mononuclear cells (PBMCs), obtained at new diagnosis, from a patient treated with antithyroid drugs. The CDR3 DNA follows: TGTGCCAGCAGCCCACCTCTTTGGGCAGGCACCGGGGAGCTGTTTTTT. Encoded protein: CASSPPLWAGTGELFF.